A single sample is the source of the 2 T cell receptor beta chains below, sequenced in a study of T cell responses to AZD1222 COVID-19 vaccine. Generated by immunoSEQ multiplex PCR, the TCRdb table keeps only in-frame clones and is missing some. The sample has about 91,000 clones; about 90% are singletons. Sequences were derived from peripheral blood, sampled 28 days after the second AZD1222 dose. The receptor set was obtained from an adult who received the AZD1222 COVID-19 vaccine.

The chain recombines TRBV6-1 with TRBJ2-1; D unresolved. This CDR3 has 15 residues. Germline CDR1 MNHNS, CDR2 SASEGT. The germline V and J ends were trimmed by 3 bases and 3 bases, with 12 bases remaining between them. The CDR3 loop reads CASSDDSYGYNEQFF. In nucleotides, the CDR3 is TGTGCCAGCAGTGACGACTCGTACGGCTACAATGAGCAGTTCTTC.

The chain is built from TRBV7-2 and TRBJ2-6; D ambiguous. CDR3 size: 15 residues. The ends were cut back, 0 bases at V and 0 bases at J, with 3 bases in the middle. Germline V gene lookup returns CDR1 SGHTA and CDR2 FQGNSA. This chain's CDR3 is CASSLAGSGANVLTF. The CDR3, as DNA: TGTGCCAGCAGCTTAGCAGGCTCTGGGGCCAACGTCCTGACTTTC.